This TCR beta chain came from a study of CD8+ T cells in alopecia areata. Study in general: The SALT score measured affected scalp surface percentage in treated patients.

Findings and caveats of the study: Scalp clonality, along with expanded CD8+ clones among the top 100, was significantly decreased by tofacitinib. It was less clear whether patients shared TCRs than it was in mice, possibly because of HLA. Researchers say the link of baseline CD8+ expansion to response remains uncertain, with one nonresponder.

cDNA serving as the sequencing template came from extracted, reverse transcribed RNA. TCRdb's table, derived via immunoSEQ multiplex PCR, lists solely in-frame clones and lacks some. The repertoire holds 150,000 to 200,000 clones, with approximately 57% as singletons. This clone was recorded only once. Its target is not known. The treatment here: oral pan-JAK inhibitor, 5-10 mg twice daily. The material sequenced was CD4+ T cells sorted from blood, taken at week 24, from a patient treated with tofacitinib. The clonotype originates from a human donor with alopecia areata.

The CDR3 here is CASSDYYEQYF. The CDR3 bases are TGTGCCAGCAGTGATTACTACGAGCAGTACTTC. The chain carries TRBV25-1 and TRBJ2-7; no clear D. In germline, CDR1 is MGHDK, CDR2 SYGVNS. The CDR3 has 11 residues. The V end lost 3 bases, the J end lost 3 bases, and 3 bases lay between the germline ends.